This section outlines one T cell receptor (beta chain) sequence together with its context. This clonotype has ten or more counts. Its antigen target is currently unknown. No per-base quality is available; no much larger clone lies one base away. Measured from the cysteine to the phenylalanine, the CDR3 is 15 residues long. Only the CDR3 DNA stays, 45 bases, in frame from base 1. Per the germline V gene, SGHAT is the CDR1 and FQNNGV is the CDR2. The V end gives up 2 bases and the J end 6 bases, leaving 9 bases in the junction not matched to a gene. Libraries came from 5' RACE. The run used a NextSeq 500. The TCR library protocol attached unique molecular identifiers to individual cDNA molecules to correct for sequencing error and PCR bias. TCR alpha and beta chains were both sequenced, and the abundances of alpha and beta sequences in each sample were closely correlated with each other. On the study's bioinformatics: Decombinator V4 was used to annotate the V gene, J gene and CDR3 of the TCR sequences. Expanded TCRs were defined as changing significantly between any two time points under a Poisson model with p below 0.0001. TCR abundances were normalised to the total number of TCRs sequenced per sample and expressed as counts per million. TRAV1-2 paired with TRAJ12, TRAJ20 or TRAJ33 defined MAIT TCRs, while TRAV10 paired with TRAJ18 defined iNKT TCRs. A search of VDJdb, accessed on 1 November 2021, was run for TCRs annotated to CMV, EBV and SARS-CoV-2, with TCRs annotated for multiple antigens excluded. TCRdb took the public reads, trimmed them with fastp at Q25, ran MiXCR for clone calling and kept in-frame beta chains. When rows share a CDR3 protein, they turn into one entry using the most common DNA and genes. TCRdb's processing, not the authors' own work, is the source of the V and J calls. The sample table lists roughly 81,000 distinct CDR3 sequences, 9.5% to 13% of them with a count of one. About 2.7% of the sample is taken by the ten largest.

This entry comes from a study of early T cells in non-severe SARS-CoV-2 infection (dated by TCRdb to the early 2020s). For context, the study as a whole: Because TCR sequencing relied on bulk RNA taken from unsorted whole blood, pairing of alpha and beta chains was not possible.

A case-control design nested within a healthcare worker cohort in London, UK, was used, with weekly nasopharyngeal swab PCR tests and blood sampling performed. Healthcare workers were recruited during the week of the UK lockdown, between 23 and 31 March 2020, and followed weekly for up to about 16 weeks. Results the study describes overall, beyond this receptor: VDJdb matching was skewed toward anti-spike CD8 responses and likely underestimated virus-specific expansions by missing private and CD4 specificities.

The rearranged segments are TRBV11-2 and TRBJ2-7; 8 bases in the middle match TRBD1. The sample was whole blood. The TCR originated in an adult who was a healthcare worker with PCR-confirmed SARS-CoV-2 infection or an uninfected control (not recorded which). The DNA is TGTGCCAGCAGCTTACTACAGGGACAGGTAGTCGAGCAGTACTTC. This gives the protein CASSLLQGQVVEQYF.